These 10 T cell receptor beta chains originate from one sample sequenced in a study of blood T cell repertoires in COVID-19. Measured with immunoSEQ multiplex PCR; TCRdb has only the in-frame clones, and not every one. The table lists about 210,000 clones, over 70% of them singletons. What was sequenced was peripheral blood. All receptors come from a man aged 50 to 59 with active or convalescent COVID-19.

The J gene is TRBJ2-7, the V gene TRBV5-5, with D possibly matching TRBD1 (5 bases). This CDR3 is 16 amino acids long. V lost 0 bases, J lost 2 bases, and 15 bases lay in between. Germline lookup yields CDR1 SGHKS and CDR2 YYEKEE (reference sequence). CDR3 sequence (DNA): TGTGCCAGCAGCTTGGAAGGGGCCGCGGCCACCTACGAGCAGTACTTC. Translation gives CASSLEGAAATYEQYF.

The chain employs TRBV20-1 and TRBJ2-7, with a tentative D call TRBD2 (5 bases). This CDR3 comprises 12 residues. Germline V gene sequence: CDR1 DFQATT, CDR2 SNEGSKA (reference sequence). The V gene lost 3 bases and the J gene lost 6 bases, with 12 bases spanning the gap. The CDR3 loop reads CSASGGLREQYF. The DNA for the CDR3 is TGCAGTGCTAGTGGAGGACTCCGCGAGCAGTACTTC.

The DNA of the CDR3 is TGTGCCACCAGCAGAGAGGGACATCGATCAACTAATGAAAAACTGTTTTTT. This translates into CATSREGHRSTNEKLFF. The chain recombines TRBV15 with TRBJ1-4, with D maybe TRBD1 (6 bases). The CDR3 runs 17 residues. Germline V gene lookup returns CDR1 LNHNV and CDR2 YYDKDF (reference sequence). V was trimmed by 0 bases and J by 0 bases, leaving 11 bases between them.

The gene calls are TRBV18 and TRBJ1-1; D not resolved. The V gene lost 2 bases and the J gene lost 4 bases, with 11 bases spanning the gap. Germline lookup yields CDR1 KGHSH and CDR2 LQKENI. This CDR3 region has 14 residues. The DNA for the CDR3 is TGTGCCAGCTCACCAAACCCGAGGAGCACTGAAGCTTTCTTT. This gives the protein CASSPNPRSTEAFF.

This clone has just one count. The V call is TRBV7-9, the J call TRBJ1-1; D gene uncertain. V dropped 10 bases and J dropped 4 bases, with 16 bases sitting between them. Germline values: CDR1 SEHNR, CDR2 FQNEAQ (reference sequence). This CDR3 spans 13 amino acids. The CDR3 sequence is CATQYSKITEAFF. The CDR3 bases are TGTGCCACCCAGTATTCGAAAATCACTGAAGCTTTCTTT.

This clone was counted only a few times. The chain uses TRBV30 and TRBJ1-1; 9 bases align to TRBD1. The V gene's germline CDR1 is GTSNPN and CDR2 SVGIG (reference sequence). The CDR3 runs to 15 residues. J lost 2 bases, V lost 0 bases, and 4 bases had no gene match. CDR3 residues: CAWSVGDRVNTEAFF. The CDR3 DNA reads TGTGCCTGGAGTGTAGGGGACAGGGTAAACACTGAAGCTTTCTTT.

The rearrangement joins TRBV28 to TRBJ1-2; D not certain. This CDR3 contains 11 residues. Trimming removed 5 bases at V and 4 bases at J, with 5 bases between. Germline V lookup: CDR1 MDHEN, CDR2 SYDVKM. The CDR3 region has the DNA TGTGCCAGCAGTAACAGCTATGGCTACACCTTC. Its translation: CASSNSYGYTF.

The rearrangement links TRBV18 to TRBJ2-7, with D perhaps TRBD1 (6 bases). V gave up 3 bases and J gave up 10 bases, with 22 bases separating them. The germline V gene encodes CDR1 KGHSH and CDR2 LQKENI. The CDR3 extends over 15 amino acids. CDR3 bases: TGTGCCAGCTCACCGACAAGTTTAAAACAGGGATCCCAGTACTTC. This codes for CASSPTSLKQGSQYF. Full variable domain (missing parts from reference TRBV18 and TRBJ2-7): NAGVMQNPRHLVRRRGQEARLRCSPMKGHSHVYWYRQLPEEGLKFMVYLQKENIIDESGMPKERFSAEFPKEGPSILRIQQVVRGDSAAYFCASSPTSLKQGSQYFGPGTRLTVT.

The gene calls are TRBV24-1 and TRBJ1-2; 8 bases align to TRBD1. CDR3 size: 15 residues. Germline assignment: CDR1 KGHDR and CDR2 SFDVKD. V trimming: 1 base; J trimming: 4 bases; junction bases outside the gene matches: 4. CDR3 sequence reads: CATSDFDRGPYGYTF. The CDR3 DNA follows: TGTGCCACCAGTGATTTCGACAGGGGACCCTATGGCTACACCTTC.

The gene calls are TRBV9 and TRBJ1-1; 8 nucleotides line up with TRBD1. The germline V gene encodes CDR1 SGDLS and CDR2 YYNGEE. V shed 3 bases, J shed 1 base, and the junction held 8 bases outside the gene matches. The CDR3 runs to 16 residues. The CDR3 nucleotides are TGTGCCAGCAGCGCATCCGGGACAGGAACGAACACTGAAGCTTTCTTT. Its protein is CASSASGTGTNTEAFF.